The clone carrying this T cell receptor (beta chain) was found a few times. Antigen: not known. This entry belongs to a study of naive and memory T cell subsets. General observations from the study: Potentially, T cell activation and differentiation skew this RNA-based measurement.

Amplification of ligated cDNA took four PCR rounds with SP2 and nested alpha and beta constant primers. Reverse transcription of blood and skin TCR RNA was primed at alpha and beta constant regions. From the UMI-ligation and nested PCR reads, TCRdb called clonotypes with MiXCR, one entry per CDR3 protein. This table holds about 25,000 distinct CDR3 sequences, 5% to 5.5% found once. The library had UMIs added by 3' ligation of an oligonucleotide to TCR cDNA. Adult healthy volunteers gave 2.5 ml peripheral blood for whole-blood RNA. Reverse transcription used DNase-treated unsorted total RNA, aiming for roughly 1 to 1,100 ng. V was shortened by 4 bases and J by 1 base, with 10 bases between the two germline ends. The CDR3 is made up of 14 amino acids.

The source of this sequence is an adult in good health. The chain uses TRBV12-3 or TRBV12-4 and TRBJ2-5; D uncertain. The sample was blood. For the CDR3, the DNA is TGTGCCAGCAGTTCTACAGAGATCCAAGAGACCCAGTACTTC. Amino acids: CASSSTEIQETQYF.